This record concerns one TCR beta chain sequence. This specimen comes from a study of blood T cell repertoires in COVID-19. Across the study: Some COVID-19 samples were acute and others convalescent; all came from the United States, Italy and Spain. T cells, B-cell-depleted T cells, or PBMCs provided the cDNA or gDNA that served as material.

Looked up from germline, CDR1 is WSHSY and CDR2 is SAAADI. With 8 bases removed from V and 2 bases from J, the gap between germline ends came to 18 bases. The CDR3 extends over 15 amino acids. Original handling: For nucleated cells, counts were estimated from reference gene primer amplification. Sequencing was performed with immunoSEQ multiplex PCR; in TCRdb, only in-frame clones are kept and a portion is missing. Clone size and V and J calls were adopted from that table, with D and trimming inferred from the DNA. Among some 120,000 clones listed, over 75% were seen once. The sample taken for sequencing was peripheral blood. The sequence derives from a man at least 80 years old with active or convalescent COVID-19. The rearrangement uses TRBV10-2 and TRBJ2-5; possibly TRBD2 for D (5 bases). The CDR3 spells CASSAGSTYQETQYF. In DNA form, the CDR3 reads TGCGCCAGCTCCGCGGGCAGTACCTATCAAGAGACCCAGTACTTC.